A single sample gave rise to the 24 T cell receptor beta chains below, sequenced in a study of blood T cell repertoires in COVID-19. Assay: immunoSEQ multiplex PCR; the TCRdb copy retains only in-frame clones and omits some. The sample consists of 200,000 to 250,000 clones, 70% to 90% of them appearing once. The sequenced material came from peripheral blood. The origin of the receptors is a man between 50 and 59 years old who had recovered from COVID-19.

This chain uses TRBV7-2 with TRBJ2-1; 15 bases agree with TRBD2. V was pared by 0 bases and J by 2 bases, with 2 bases of the junction left unmatched. The germline V gene has CDR1 SGHTA and CDR2 FQGNSA. The CDR3 consists of 18 residues. CDR3 residues: CASSLAWTSGRAYNEQFF. The CDR3 DNA sequence: TGTGCCAGCAGCTTAGCGTGGACTAGCGGGAGGGCCTACAATGAGCAGTTCTTC.

This chain links TRBV7-2 with TRBJ2-5, with a possible D match to TRBD2 (5 bases). V dropped 5 bases and J dropped 5 bases, with 18 bases sitting between them. CDR3 length: 15 residues. Germline V lookup: CDR1 SGHTA, CDR2 FQGNSA. The CDR3 loop is CASSPQRSSGETQYF. DNA of the CDR3: TGTGCCAGCAGCCCTCAGCGGTCCTCGGGGGAGACCCAGTACTTC. The full variable domain, completed using reference TRBV7-2 and TRBJ2-5, is GAGVSQSPSNKVTEKGKDVELRCDPISGHTALYWYRQSLGQGLEFLIYFQGNSAPDKSGLPSDRFSAERTGGSVSTLTIQRTQQEDSAVYLCASSPQRSSGETQYFGPGTRLLVL.

V is TRBV7-2 and J is TRBJ1-1; D possibly corresponds to TRBD1 (5 bases). The germline V and J ends were trimmed by 2 bases and 1 base, with 8 bases remaining between them. From germline, CDR1 is SGHTA and CDR2 FQGNSA. The CDR3 is made up of 14 amino acids. The CDR3 nucleotides are TGTGCCAGCAGCTTATGGGGGGGGAACACTGAAGCTTTCTTT. Translated: CASSLWGGNTEAFF.

The chain is built from TRBV28 and TRBJ1-1; D gene uncertain. V lost 6 bases to trimming and J lost 7 bases, with 9 bases between them. The V gene's germline CDR1 is MDHEN and CDR2 SYDVKM. There are 11 residues in the CDR3. CDR3 sequence: CASRTKVEAFF. The CDR3 region has the DNA TGTGCCAGCAGGACAAAAGTTGAAGCTTTCTTT.

Only a few counts were recorded for this clone. The rearrangement joins TRBV5-1 to TRBJ2-2; 12 bases fit TRBD2. This CDR3 has 15 residues. Germline V CDR1 and CDR2: SGHRS, YFSETQ. V trimming: 2 bases; J trimming: 4 bases; junction bases outside the gene matches: 0. CDR3 nucleotides: TGCGCCAGCAGCTTACTAGCGGGAGGCACCGGGGAGCTGTTTTTT. It specifies CASSLLAGGTGELFF.

This rearrangement joins TRBV6-5 to TRBJ1-1; D possibly corresponds to TRBD1 (6 bases). CDR1 and CDR2 from the germline V gene are MNHEY and SVGAGI. V was clipped by 6 bases and J by 3 bases, with 17 bases between them. This CDR3 has 15 amino acids. The CDR3 spells CASRGLTGRDTEAFF. CDR3 bases: TGTGCCAGCAGGGGATTGACAGGCAGAGACACTGAAGCTTTCTTT.

The rearrangement links TRBV2 to TRBJ1-1, with 9 bases identical to TRBD1. J gave up 6 bases and V 7 bases, and 12 bases lay outside the gene matches. This CDR3 spans 15 amino acids. Germline V gives CDR1 SNHLY, CDR2 FYNNEI. The CDR3, as DNA: TGTGCCAGCATCACGCATCCGGGACAGGGAGCTGAAGCTTTCTTT. This translates into CASITHPGQGAEAFF. The entire variable domain, with the rest obtained from reference TRBV2 and TRBJ1-1, is as follows: EPEVTQTPSHQVTQMGQEVILRCVPISNHLYFYWYRQILGQKVEFLVSFYNNEISEKSEIFDDQFSVERPDGSNFTLKIRSTKLEDSAMYFCASITHPGQGAEAFFGQGTRLTVV.

In nucleotides, the CDR3 is TGTGCCAGCAGTTTACTCTCCTACGAGCAGTACTTC. As protein: CASSLLSYEQYF. This chain links TRBV27 with TRBJ2-7; unclear D gene. The CDR3 spans 12 residues. Between the trimmed V and J ends, which lost 2 bases and 0 bases, there was a span of 2 bases. Germline assignment: CDR1 MNHEY and CDR2 SMNVEV (reference sequence).

The chain carries TRBV15 and TRBJ2-5; D possibly corresponds to TRBD1 (7 bases). The ends were cut back, 1 base at V and 7 bases at J, with 16 bases in the middle. The CDR3 spans 15 residues. Germline loops: CDR1 LNHNV, CDR2 YYDKDF (reference sequence). The CDR3 loop reads CATSRGRGDTGTQYF. The CDR3 region has the DNA TGTGCCACCAGCAGAGGCAGGGGGGATACAGGGACCCAGTACTTC.

The V and J genes are TRBV19 and TRBJ1-5, with 8 bases identical to TRBD1. In germline, CDR1 is LNHDA, CDR2 SQIVND (reference sequence). V gave up 5 bases and J gave up 0 bases; unmatched junction bases: 15. There are 19 residues in the CDR3. CDR3 loop: CASSGRVDRAYDSNQPQHF. For the CDR3, the DNA is TGTGCCAGTAGTGGGAGGGTGGACAGGGCCTATGATAGCAATCAGCCCCAGCATTTT. The full variable domain, its missing parts supplied by reference TRBV19 and TRBJ1-5, is DGGITQSPKYLFRKEGQNVTLSCEQNLNHDAMYWYRQDPGQGLRLIYYSQIVNDFQKGDIAEGYSVSREKKESFPLTVTSAQKNPTAFYLCASSGRVDRAYDSNQPQHFGDGTRLSIL.

V gene TRBV5-6 combines with J gene TRBJ2-3, with TRBD2 matching over 10 bases. Germline V gene data show CDR1 as SGHDT and CDR2 as YYEEEE. The V segment lost 4 bases and the J segment 3 bases; nucleotides outside the gene matches: 8. This CDR3 comprises 16 residues. CDR3: CASSVSGRAGTDTQYF. The CDR3 DNA reads TGTGCCAGCAGCGTAAGCGGGAGGGCCGGGACAGATACGCAGTATTTT.

The genes are TRBV18 and TRBJ1-5; the D gene is possibly TRBD1 (5 bases). Deletions cut 1 base from V and 1 base from J, with 14 bases between. The CDR3 sequence is 17 residues long. Germline V CDR1 and CDR2: KGHSH, LQKENI. The CDR3 region has the DNA TGTGCCAGCTCACCACAGTCACAGGCTTTAAGCAATCAGCCCCAGCATTTT. Its translation: CASSPQSQALSNQPQHF.

The rearrangement uses TRBV5-1 and TRBJ1-1; D possibly corresponds to TRBD1 (5 bases). The CDR3 has 15 amino acids. Germline values: CDR1 SGHRS, CDR2 YFSETQ. Trimming cost V 8 bases and J 0 bases, with 17 bases left between them. In DNA form, the CDR3 reads TGCGCCAGTAACGACCTCCCAGGGATGAACACTGAAGCTTTCTTT. This encodes CASNDLPGMNTEAFF.

This clone has only a few counts. Other DNA variants within this sample encode the same CDR3. The rearrangement links TRBV28 to TRBJ2-1, with 9 nucleotides matching TRBD2. The V gene's germline CDR1 is MDHEN and CDR2 SYDVKM. The J segment lost 1 base and the V segment lost 2 bases, leaving 3 bases of the junction unmatched. The CDR3 loop spans 16 amino acids. CDR3 DNA: TGTGCCAGCAGTTTAACTGCGGGAGGGTCCTACAATGAGCAGTTCTTC. Residues: CASSLTAGGSYNEQFF.

V and J are TRBV5-4 and TRBJ1-1; the D gene is possibly TRBD1 (6 bases). The V gene's germline CDR1 is SGHNT and CDR2 YYREEE (reference sequence). This CDR3 is built from 16 residues. Trimming removed 3 bases at V and 8 bases at J, with 23 bases between. The CDR3 region has the DNA TGTGCCAGCAGCTATGAACCTCTACAGGGAATCAGCGAAGCTTTCTTT. Protein product: CASSYEPLQGISEAFF.

V is TRBV29-1 and J is TRBJ2-7, with 10 bases matching TRBD1. Germline trimming cut 3 bases from V and 4 bases from J; bases unmatched to any gene: 3. The CDR3 has 13 residues. CDR1 SQVTM and CDR2 ANQGSEA come from the germline V gene. CDR3 loop: CSVETGGRYEQYF. CDR3 DNA sequence: TGCAGCGTTGAGACAGGGGGCAGGTACGAGCAGTACTTC.

The chain joins TRBV28 to TRBJ2-3; 11 bases line up with TRBD1. CDR1 MDHEN and CDR2 SYDVKM come from the germline V gene. V lost 3 bases to trimming and J lost 6 bases; unmatched junction nucleotides: 5. CDR3 size: 15 residues. CDR3 residues: CASSFHGTGGDTQYF. The CDR3 region has the DNA TGTGCCAGCAGTTTCCACGGGACAGGGGGGGATACGCAGTATTTT.

The V and J genes are TRBV6-5 and TRBJ2-7, with TRBD1 as a possible D gene (6 bases). The CDR3 spans 14 residues. The germline V gene has CDR1 MNHEY and CDR2 SVGAGI. Trimming stripped 2 bases from V and 3 bases from J, with 11 bases between. The CDR3 nucleotides read TGTGCCAGCAGTTACCGTCAGGGGATCTACGAGCAGTACTTC. This encodes CASSYRQGIYEQYF.

V usage is TRBV5-8 and J usage is TRBJ1-6; 9 bases match TRBD1. Germline V gene lookup returns CDR1 SGHTS and CDR2 YDEGEE. The CDR3 covers 15 residues. V trimming: 2 bases; J trimming: 6 bases; junction bases outside the gene matches: 3. The CDR3 coding sequence is TGTGCCAGCAGCTTTACGGGACAGGGTAATTCACCCCTCCACTTT. Its translation is CASSFTGQGNSPLHF. The full variable domain, rest sourced from reference TRBV5-8 and TRBJ1-6, is EAGVTQSPTHLIKTRGQQATLRCSPISGHTSVYWYQQALGLGLQFLLWYDEGEERNRGNFPPRFSGRQFPNYSSELNVNALELEDSALYLCASSFTGQGNSPLHFGNGTRLTVT.

The chain joins TRBV30 to TRBJ2-3; D is possibly TRBD2 (7 bases). In germline, CDR1 is GTSNPN, CDR2 SVGIG (reference sequence). V lost 7 bases and J 0 bases, leaving 14 bases between the germline ends. The CDR3 sequence is 14 residues long. In DNA form, the CDR3 reads TGTGCCTCTGGGGGGGGCAGAAGCACAGATACGCAGTATTTT. Translation: CASGGGRSTDTQYF.

This clone was seen only a few times. The rearrangement uses TRBV25-1 and TRBJ2-3; D possibly corresponds to TRBD2 (5 bases). The germline CDR1 and CDR2 sequences are MGHDK and SYGVNS. This CDR3 is 17 amino acids long. V was clipped by 5 bases and J by 1 base, with 19 bases between them. The CDR3 DNA reads as TGTGCCAGCAGTAATGTTCGGCCGCGAGCGGGCACAGATACGCAGTATTTT. It yields the protein CASSNVRPRAGTDTQYF. Variable domain in full (rest from reference TRBV25-1 and TRBJ2-3): EADIYQTPRYLVIGTGKKITLECSQTMGHDKMYWYQQDPGMELHLIHYSYGVNSTEKGDLSSESTVSRIRTEHFPLTLESARPSHTSQYLCASSNVRPRAGTDTQYFGPGTRLTVL.

Written as DNA, the CDR3 is TGTGCCAGCTCACCGCCGGCGGTGATGAACACTGAAGCTTTCTTT. Residues: CASSPPAVMNTEAFF. This chain connects TRBV18 to TRBJ1-1, with D hard to call. Germline V gives CDR1 KGHSH, CDR2 LQKENI. The CDR3 spans 15 residues. The V gene lost 3 bases and the J gene lost 0 bases, with 11 bases spanning the gap.

The rearrangement links TRBV15 to TRBJ1-3; D gene unclear. V lost 8 bases and J 2 bases, leaving 10 bases between the germline ends. Per germline, CDR1 LNHNV and CDR2 YYDKDF (reference sequence). The CDR3 contains 13 residues. CDR3 residues: CATAQRAGNTIYF. DNA for the CDR3: TGTGCCACCGCCCAACGAGCTGGAAACACCATATATTTT.

This clone was seen a single time. Other DNA sequences within the sample encode an identical CDR3. The chain uses TRBV27 and TRBJ2-1; TRBD2 matches at 14 bases. CDR3 length equals 17 residues. Germline V gives CDR1 MNHEY, CDR2 SMNVEV (reference sequence). With V trimmed by 2 bases and J by 4 bases, 4 bases remained unmatched. The CDR3 protein is CASSLPGLAGVYNEQFF. CDR3 nucleotides: TGTGCCAGCAGTTTACCGGGACTAGCGGGGGTTTACAATGAGCAGTTCTTC.